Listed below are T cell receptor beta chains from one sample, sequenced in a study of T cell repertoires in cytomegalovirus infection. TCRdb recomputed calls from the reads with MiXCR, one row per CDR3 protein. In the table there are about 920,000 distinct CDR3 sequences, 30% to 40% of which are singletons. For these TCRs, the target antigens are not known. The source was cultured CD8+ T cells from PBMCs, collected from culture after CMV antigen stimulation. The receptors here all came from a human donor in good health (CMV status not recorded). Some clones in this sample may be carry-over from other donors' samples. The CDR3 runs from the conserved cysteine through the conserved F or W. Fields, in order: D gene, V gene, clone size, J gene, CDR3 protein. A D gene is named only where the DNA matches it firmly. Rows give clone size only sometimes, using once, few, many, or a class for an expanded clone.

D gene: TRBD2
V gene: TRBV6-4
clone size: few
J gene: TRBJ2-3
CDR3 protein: CASSDSSAGVDTQYF

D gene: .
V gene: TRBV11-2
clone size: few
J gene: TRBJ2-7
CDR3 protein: CASSLTPPRDSYEQYF

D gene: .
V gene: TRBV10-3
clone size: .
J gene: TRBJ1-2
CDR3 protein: CAISSGHTNYGYTF

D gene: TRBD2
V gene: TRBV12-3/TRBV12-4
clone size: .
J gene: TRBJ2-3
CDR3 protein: CASSTHERGGLLDTQYF

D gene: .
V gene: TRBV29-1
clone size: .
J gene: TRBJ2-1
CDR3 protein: CSVEEDRFPSYNEQFF

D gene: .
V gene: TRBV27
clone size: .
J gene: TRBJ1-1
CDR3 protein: CATRGEVGTESFF

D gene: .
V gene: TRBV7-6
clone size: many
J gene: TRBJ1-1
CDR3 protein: CASSSEGQPTEAFF

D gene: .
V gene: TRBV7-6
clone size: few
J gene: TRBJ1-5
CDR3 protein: CASSPGSASNQPQHF

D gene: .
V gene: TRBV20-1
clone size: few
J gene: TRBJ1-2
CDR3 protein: CSAREVGDTGYTF

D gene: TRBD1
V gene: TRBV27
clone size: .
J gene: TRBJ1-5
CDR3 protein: CASSPITGGPMTQHF

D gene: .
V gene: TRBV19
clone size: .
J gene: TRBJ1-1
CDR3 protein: CASSAPGRGTEAFF

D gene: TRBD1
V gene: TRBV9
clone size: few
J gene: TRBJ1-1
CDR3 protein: CASSEGQGDHMNTEAFF

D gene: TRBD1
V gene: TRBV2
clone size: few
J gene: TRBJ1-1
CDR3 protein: CASSEQNRGRTEAFF

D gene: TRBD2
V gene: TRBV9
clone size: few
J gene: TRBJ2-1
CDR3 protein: CASSVGGLALDEQFF